The entry below gives a single TCR beta chain sequence along with its context. Its matching antigen is unknown. One end of the junction is discordant with germline, which a read error may explain. What was amplified from RNA transcripts were TCR beta CDR3 regions. An initial round of RT-PCR targeting the TCR CDR3 relied on the HTBI primer set. TCRdb reprocessed the multiplex PCR reads via MiXCR and lists one record per CDR3 protein. The sample consists of 450,000 to 700,000 distinct CDR3 sequences, 46% of them appearing once. The record originates from a study of T cells in Graves' hyperthyroidism and ophthalmopathy. This CDR3 is 12 amino acids long. Germline V gene sequence: CDR1 SGHRS, CDR2 YFSETQ. Exclusions: uncontrolled infection, other autoimmune disease, pregnancy, lactation. Regarding the study as a whole: The majority of expanded thyroid clonotypes above 0.001 also appeared in blood.

The chain employs TRBV5-1 and TRBJ2-7; D is perhaps TRBD1 (6 bases). The sequenced material came from peripheral blood or thyroid tissue (not recorded which). This receptor was taken from a young woman with Graves' hyperthyroidism. For the CDR3, the DNA is TGCGCCAGCAGCTTGACAGGGTACGAGCAGTGCTTC. Protein product: CASSLTGYEQCF.